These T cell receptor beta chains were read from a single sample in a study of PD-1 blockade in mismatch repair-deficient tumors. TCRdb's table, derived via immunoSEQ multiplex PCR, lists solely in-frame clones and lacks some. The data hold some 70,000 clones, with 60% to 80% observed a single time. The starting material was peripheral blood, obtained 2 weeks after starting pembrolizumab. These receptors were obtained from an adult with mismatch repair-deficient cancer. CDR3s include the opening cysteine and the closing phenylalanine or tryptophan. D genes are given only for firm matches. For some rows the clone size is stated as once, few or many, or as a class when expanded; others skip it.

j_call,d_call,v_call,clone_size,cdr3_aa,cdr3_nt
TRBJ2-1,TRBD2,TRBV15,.,CATSKGLAGGDEQFF,TGTGCCACCAGCAAGGGACTAGCGGGAGGGGATGAGCAGTTCTTC
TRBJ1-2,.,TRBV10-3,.,CAISELRVGTEGYTF,TGTGCCATCAGTGAGCTTCGGGTGGGGACGGAAGGCTACACCTTC
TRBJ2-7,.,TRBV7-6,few,CASSLGVLGSGAYEQYF,TGTGCCAGCAGCTTAGGGGTCTTAGGGTCGGGAGCCTACGAGCAGTACTTC
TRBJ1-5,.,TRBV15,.,CATSRDLSNQPQHF,TGTGCCACCAGCAGAGATCTTAGCAATCAGCCCCAGCATTTT
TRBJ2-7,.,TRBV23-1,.,CASSQVPARAHEQYF,TGCGCCAGCAGTCAAGTTCCAGCGAGGGCTCACGAGCAGTACTTC
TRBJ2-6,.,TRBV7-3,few,CASSPQISGANVLTF,TGTGCCAGCAGCCCACAGATCTCTGGGGCCAACGTCCTGACTTTC
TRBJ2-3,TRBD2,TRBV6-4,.,CASSDLPTSGSHTQYF,TGTGCCAGCAGTGACCTCCCGACTAGCGGGAGTCATACGCAGTATTTT
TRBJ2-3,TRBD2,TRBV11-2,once,CASSLPSGYTDTQYF,TGTGCCAGCAGCTTACCTAGCGGATACACAGATACGCAGTATTTT
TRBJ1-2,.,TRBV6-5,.,CASSLVDTSDYGYTF,TGTGCCAGCAGTTTGGTTGACACCTCCGACTATGGCTACACCTTC
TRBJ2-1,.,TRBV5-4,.,CASSRFWGSYNEQFF,TGTGCCAGCAGCCGCTTTTGGGGTTCCTACAATGAGCAGTTCTTC
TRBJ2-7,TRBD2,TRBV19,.,CASSLSGAGGPSEQYF,TGTGCCAGTAGCCTCTCCGGTGCGGGAGGGCCCAGCGAGCAGTACTTC
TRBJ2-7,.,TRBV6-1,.,CASSERSGISYEQYF,TGTGCCAGCAGTGAAAGGTCGGGAATCTCCTACGAGCAGTACTTC
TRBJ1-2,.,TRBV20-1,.,CSAKRPYGYTF,TGCAGTGCGAAGAGACCCTATGGCTACACCTTC
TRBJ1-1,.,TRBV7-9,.,CASSPERDFTEAFF,TGTGCCAGCAGCCCCGAGCGGGACTTCACTGAAGCTTTCTTT
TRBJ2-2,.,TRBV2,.,CASMAHYTGELFF,TGTGCCAGCATGGCACATTACACCGGGGAGCTGTTTTTT
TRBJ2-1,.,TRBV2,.,CASTLGLNNEQFF,TGTGCCAGCACCTTAGGACTGAACAATGAGCAGTTCTTC
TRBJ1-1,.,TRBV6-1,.,CASSQAQWTEAFF,TGTGCCAGCAGTCAGGCTCAGTGGACTGAAGCTTTCTTT
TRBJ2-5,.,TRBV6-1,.,CASSTREWETQYF,TGTGCCAGCAGCACCCGAGAGTGGGAGACCCAGTACTTC
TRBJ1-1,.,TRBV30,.,CAWSVRGLRDTEAFF,TGTGCCTGGAGTGTACGCGGGTTAAGGGACACTGAAGCTTTCTTT
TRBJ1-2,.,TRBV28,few,CASRDGNLGTPYGYTF,TGTGCCAGCAGGGACGGTAACTTAGGTACGCCCTATGGCTACACCTTC
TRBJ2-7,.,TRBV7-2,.,CASSLTGLAYEQYF,TGTGCCAGCAGCTTAACGGGACTTGCATACGAGCAGTACTTC
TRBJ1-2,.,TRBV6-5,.,CASSRATGEGYTF,TGTGCCAGCAGCCGAGCTACCGGCGAGGGCTACACCTTC
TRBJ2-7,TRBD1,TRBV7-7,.,CASSSRQGGEQYF,TGTGCTAGCAGCTCCAGACAGGGTGGAGAGCAGTACTTC
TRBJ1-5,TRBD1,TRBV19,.,CASSKGQARQPQHF,TGTGCCAGTAGTAAAGGACAGGCACGTCAGCCCCAGCATTTT
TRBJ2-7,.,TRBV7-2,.,CASSFNRVGDSWQYF,TGTGCCAGCAGTTTTAACCGGGTCGGAGATTCGTGGCAGTACTTC
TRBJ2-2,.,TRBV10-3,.,CAIWANTGELFF,TGTGCCATCTGGGCGAACACCGGGGAGCTGTTTTTT
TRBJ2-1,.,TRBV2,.,CASIWGDTSYNEQFF,TGTGCCAGCATTTGGGGGGATACCTCCTACAATGAGCAGTTCTTC
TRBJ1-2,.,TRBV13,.,CASRTPLDSVYGYTF,TGTGCCAGCAGGACACCCCTGGACAGTGTATATGGCTACACCTTC
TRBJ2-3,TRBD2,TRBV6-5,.,CASSGTSGNTDTQYF,TGTGCCAGCAGTGGGACTAGCGGGAACACAGATACGCAGTATTTT
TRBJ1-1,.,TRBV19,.,CASSSAPNRNTEAFF,TGTGCCAGTAGTTCCGCCCCAAACAGGAACACTGAAGCTTTCTTT
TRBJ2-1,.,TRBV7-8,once,CASAAAEVAGNNEQFF,TGTGCCAGCGCCGCAGCAGAGGTCGCGGGAAACAATGAGCAGTTCTTC
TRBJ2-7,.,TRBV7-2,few,CASSLETGLIYEQYF,TGTGCCAGCAGCTTAGAAACAGGGCTTATCTACGAGCAGTACTTC